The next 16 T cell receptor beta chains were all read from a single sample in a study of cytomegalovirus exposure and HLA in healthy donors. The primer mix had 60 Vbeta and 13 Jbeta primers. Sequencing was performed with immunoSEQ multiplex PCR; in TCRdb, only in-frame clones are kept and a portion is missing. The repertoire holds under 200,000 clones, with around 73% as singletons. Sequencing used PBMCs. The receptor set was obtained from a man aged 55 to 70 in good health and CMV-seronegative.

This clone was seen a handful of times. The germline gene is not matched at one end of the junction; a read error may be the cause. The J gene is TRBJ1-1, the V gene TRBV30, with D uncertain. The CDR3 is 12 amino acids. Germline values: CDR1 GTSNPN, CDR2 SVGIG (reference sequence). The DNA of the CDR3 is TGTGCCTGGAGTGTAGTGCCCACTGAGGCTTTCTTT. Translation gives CAWSVVPTEAFF. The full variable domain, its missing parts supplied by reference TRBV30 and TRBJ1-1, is SQTIHQWPATLVQPVGSPLSLECTVEGTSNPNLYWYRQAAGRGLQLLFYSVGIGQISSEVPQNLSASRPQDRQFILSSKKLLLSDSGFYLCAWSVVPTEAFFGQGTRLTVV.

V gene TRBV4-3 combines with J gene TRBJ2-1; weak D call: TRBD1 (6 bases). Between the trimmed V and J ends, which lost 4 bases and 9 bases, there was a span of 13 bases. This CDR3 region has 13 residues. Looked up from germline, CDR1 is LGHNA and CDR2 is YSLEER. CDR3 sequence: CASSRIQGCEQFF. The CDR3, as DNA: TGCGCCAGCAGCCGCATACAGGGTTGTGAGCAGTTCTTC.

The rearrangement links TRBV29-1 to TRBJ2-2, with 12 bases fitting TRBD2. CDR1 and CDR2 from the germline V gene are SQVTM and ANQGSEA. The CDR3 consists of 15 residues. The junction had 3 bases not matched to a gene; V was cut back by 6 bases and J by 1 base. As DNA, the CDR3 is TGCAGCGTCCAGACTAGCGGGGGGAACACCGGGGAGCTGTTTTTT. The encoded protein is CSVQTSGGNTGELFF.

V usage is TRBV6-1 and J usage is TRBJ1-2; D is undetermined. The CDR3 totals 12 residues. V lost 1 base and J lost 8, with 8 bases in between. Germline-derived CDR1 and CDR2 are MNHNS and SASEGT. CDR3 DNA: TGTGCCAGCAGTGAAGAGGGAGGCGGCTACACCTTC. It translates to CASSEEGGGYTF.

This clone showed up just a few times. In nucleotides, the CDR3 is TGTGCCAGCAGCTTAGCAGCGGACCGACAGCCCCAGCATTTT. Translation gives CASSLAADRQPQHF. The V gene is TRBV7-9, the J gene TRBJ1-5; D is unclear. Germline V CDR1 and CDR2: SEHNR, FQNEAQ (reference sequence). The CDR3 spans 14 residues. V shed 0 bases and J shed 7 bases, with 10 bases lying between them.

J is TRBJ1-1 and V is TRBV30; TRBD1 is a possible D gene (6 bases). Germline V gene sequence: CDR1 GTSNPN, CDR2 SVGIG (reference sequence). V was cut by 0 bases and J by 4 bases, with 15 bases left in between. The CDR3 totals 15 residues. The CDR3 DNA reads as TGTGCCTGGAGTGTATTTGGGGGCGCGGGCACTGAAGCTTTCTTT. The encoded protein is CAWSVFGGAGTEAFF.

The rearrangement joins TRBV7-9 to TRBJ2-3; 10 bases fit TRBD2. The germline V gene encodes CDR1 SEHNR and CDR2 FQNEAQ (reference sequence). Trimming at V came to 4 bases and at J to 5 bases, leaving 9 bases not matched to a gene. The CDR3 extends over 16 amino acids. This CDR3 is CASSSKAGGFEDTQYF. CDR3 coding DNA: TGTGCCAGCAGCTCGAAAGCGGGGGGGTTCGAAGATACGCAGTATTTT.

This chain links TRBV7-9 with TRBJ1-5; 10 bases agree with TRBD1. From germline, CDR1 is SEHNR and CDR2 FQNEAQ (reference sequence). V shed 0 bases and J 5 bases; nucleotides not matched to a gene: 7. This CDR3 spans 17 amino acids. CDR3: CASSLAWDRGVHQPQHF. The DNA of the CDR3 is TGTGCCAGCAGCTTAGCGTGGGACAGGGGAGTTCATCAGCCCCAGCATTTT.

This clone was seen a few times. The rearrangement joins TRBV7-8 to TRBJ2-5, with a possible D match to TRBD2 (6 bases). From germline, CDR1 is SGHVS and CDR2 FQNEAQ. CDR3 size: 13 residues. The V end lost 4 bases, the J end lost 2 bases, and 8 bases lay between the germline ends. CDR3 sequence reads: CASSSLAQETQYF. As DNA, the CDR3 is TGTGCCAGCAGCTCACTAGCTCAAGAGACCCAGTACTTC.

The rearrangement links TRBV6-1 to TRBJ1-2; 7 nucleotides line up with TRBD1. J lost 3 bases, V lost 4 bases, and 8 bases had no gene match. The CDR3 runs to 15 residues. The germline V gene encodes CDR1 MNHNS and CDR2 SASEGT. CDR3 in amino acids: CASSAESQGHYGYTF. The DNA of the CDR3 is TGTGCCAGCAGTGCCGAGTCACAGGGGCACTATGGCTACACCTTC.

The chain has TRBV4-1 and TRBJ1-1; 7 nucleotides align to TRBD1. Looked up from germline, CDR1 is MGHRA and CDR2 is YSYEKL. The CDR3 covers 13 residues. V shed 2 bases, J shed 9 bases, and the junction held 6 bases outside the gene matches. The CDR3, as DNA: TGCGCCAGCAGCCAACTATGGACAGGCCAAGCTTTCTTT. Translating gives CASSQLWTGQAFF.

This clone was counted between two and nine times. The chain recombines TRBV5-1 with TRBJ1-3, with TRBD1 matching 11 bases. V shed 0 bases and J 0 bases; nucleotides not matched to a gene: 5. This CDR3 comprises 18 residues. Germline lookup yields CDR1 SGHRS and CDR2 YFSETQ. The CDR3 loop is CASSLGTGGLNSGNTIYF. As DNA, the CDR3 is TGCGCCAGCAGCTTGGGGACAGGGGGCCTTAACTCTGGAAACACCATATATTTT. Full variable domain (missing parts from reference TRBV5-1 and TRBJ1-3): KAGVTQTPRYLIKTRGQQVTLSCSPISGHRSVSWYQQTPGQGLQFLFEYFSETQRNKGNFPGRFSGRQFSNSRSEMNVSTLELGDSALYLCASSLGTGGLNSGNTIYFGEGSWLTVV.

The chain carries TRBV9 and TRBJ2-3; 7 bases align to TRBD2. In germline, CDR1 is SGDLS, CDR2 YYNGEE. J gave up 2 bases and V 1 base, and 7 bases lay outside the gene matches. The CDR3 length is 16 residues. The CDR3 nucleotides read TGTGCCAGCAGCGTATCCAGCGGGGCCAACACAGATACGCAGTATTTT. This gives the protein CASSVSSGANTDTQYF.

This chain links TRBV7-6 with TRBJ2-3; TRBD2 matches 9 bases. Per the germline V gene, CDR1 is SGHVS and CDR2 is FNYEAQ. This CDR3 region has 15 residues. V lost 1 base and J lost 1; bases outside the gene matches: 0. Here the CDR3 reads CASSLGTSGTDTQYF. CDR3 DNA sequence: TGTGCCAGCAGCTTAGGGACTAGCGGCACAGATACGCAGTATTTT. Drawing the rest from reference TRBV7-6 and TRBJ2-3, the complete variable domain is GAGVSQSPRYKVTKRGQDVALRCDPISGHVSLYWYRQALGQGPEFLTYFNYEAQQDKSGLPNDRFSAERPEGSISTLTIQRTEQRDSAMYRCASSLGTSGTDTQYFGPGTRLTVL.

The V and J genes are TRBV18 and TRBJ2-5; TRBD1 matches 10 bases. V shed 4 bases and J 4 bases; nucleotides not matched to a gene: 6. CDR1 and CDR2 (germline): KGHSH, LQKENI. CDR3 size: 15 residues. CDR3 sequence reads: CASSLGQGIGETQYF. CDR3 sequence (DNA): TGTGCCAGCTCACTGGGACAGGGGATAGGAGAGACCCAGTACTTC.

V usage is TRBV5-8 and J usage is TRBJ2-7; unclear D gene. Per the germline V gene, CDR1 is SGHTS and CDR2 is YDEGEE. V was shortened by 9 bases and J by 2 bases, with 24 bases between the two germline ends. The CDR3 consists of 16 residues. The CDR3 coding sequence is TGTGCCACCCCGGGTAGGTGGCTAGTCGGTACCTACGAGCAGTACTTC. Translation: CATPGRWLVGTYEQYF.